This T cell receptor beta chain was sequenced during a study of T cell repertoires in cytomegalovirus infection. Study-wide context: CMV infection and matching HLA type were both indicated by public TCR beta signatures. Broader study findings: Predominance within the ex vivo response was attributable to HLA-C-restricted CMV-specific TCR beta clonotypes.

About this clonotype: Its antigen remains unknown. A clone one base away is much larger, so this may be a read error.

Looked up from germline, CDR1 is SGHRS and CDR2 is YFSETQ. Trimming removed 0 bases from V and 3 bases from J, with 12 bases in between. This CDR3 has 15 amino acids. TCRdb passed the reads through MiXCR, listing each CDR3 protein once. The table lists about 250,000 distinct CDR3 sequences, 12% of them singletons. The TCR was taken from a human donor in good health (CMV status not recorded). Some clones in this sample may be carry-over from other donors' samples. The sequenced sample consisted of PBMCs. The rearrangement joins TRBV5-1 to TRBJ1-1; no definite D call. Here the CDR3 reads CASSLDGVMYTEAFF. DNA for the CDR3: TGCGCCAGCAGCTTGGACGGGGTTATGTACACTGAAGCTTTCTTT.